This T cell receptor beta chain appears in the sequencing data of a study of post-analysis software for immune sequencing data (dated by TCRdb to the mid-2010s). For the study in its entirety: Relapsing-remitting, secondary progressive and progressive-relapsing multiple sclerosis were recorded as disease courses, and subtype annotation was lacking for some patients. The multiple sclerosis patient repertoires were compared with 11 previously published healthy control repertoires from donors aged roughly 6 to 25 years. A subset of samples was prepared in parallel using single-end sample barcoding, then pooled and co-amplified after Illumina adapter ligation.

To demonstrate the VDJtools post-analysis software, the study profiled TCR beta repertoires from the peripheral blood of about a dozen young patients with multiple sclerosis. The patients with multiple sclerosis were children and adolescents between roughly 6 and 16 years of age. Study-wide conclusions, independent of this receptor: The multiple sclerosis patient group was slightly younger than the control group. Roughly 5 TRBV segments, including TRBV5-6, TRBV5-1 and TRBV20-1, were significantly more frequent in patients than controls. Direct clustering with F measure showed strong co-clustering of samples prepared in the same batch, prompting a batch-effect correction. Compared with controls, multiple sclerosis patients had significantly lower normalized Chao1 diversity, a finding suggesting substantial peripheral T-cell clonal expansion.

Including cysteine and phenylalanine, the CDR3 has 15 amino acids. The entry retains the CDR3 DNA only, 45 bases that are in frame from base 1. From a lookup of the germline V gene, CDR1 and CDR2 are SGHRS and YFSETQ. V was cut back by 0 bases and J by 3 bases, leaving a gap of 13 bases between them. The method was PCR. The data were produced on an Illumina HiSeq 2500. To reduce PCR and sequencing biases, unique molecular identifiers were incorporated into the TCR beta cDNA libraries. Per 1 to 10 million input T cells, 500,000 or so cDNA molecules were obtained, such that each molecule approximated one T cell. The patient libraries were prepared and sequenced using the same protocol as the earlier healthy control dataset. Within a given batch, samples were prepared together, multiplexed and sequenced on the same HiSeq lane. In the authors' own workflow: Raw barcoded reads were processed with MIGEC, and single-read molecular identifier groups were discarded before consensus assembly and CDR3 extraction. Clonotype tables were post-analysed with VDJtools, normalizing diversity by down-sampling all datasets to the smallest sample size. Repertoire overlap clustering matched CDR3 amino acid but not nucleotide sequences to correct batch-related cross-sample contamination. The public reads were reanalyzed by TCRdb: fastp trimming at Q25, MiXCR alignment, in-frame beta chains only. Every distinct CDR3 protein forms one entry, paired with its most common genes and DNA. The V and J calls and clone size are TCRdb's, not the authors'. The sample profile shows about 770,000 distinct CDR3 sequences; just over 45% of them were found once. The top ten clonotypes cover roughly 5.2% of the sample.

A word on this clonotype: This clone's antigen is unknown. Per-base qualities were not stored, and no clone one base away is much larger.

The source of this sequence is a girl aged 5-17 years with multiple sclerosis. The sample consisted of blood. The receptor chain draws on TRBV5-1 and TRBJ2-7, and possibly TRBD2, on 6 matching bases. Here the CDR3 is given as CASSLAPGENYEQYF. The DNA is as follows: TGCGCCAGCAGCTTGGCCCCGGGGGAGAACTACGAGCAGTACTTC. Joined to the reference TRBV5-1 and TRBJ2-7 proteins, this CDR3 gives the full variable domain: KAGVTQTPRYLIKTRGQQVTLSCSPISGHRSVSWYQQTPGQGLQFLFEYFSETQRNKGNFPGRFSGRQFSNSRSEMNVSTLELGDSALYLCASSLAPGENYEQYFGPGTRLTVT.